The 8 T cell receptor beta chains given below trace back to one sample, sequenced in a study of blood T cell repertoires in COVID-19. Only in-frame clones appear in the TCRdb table, and some are missing; sequencing was by immunoSEQ multiplex PCR. The profile shows about 130,000 clones, around 78% of them singletons. The sample comprised peripheral blood. The receptors were gathered from a human donor in a cohort sampled during active COVID-19.

The V and J genes are TRBV28 and TRBJ1-2; D unresolved. The CDR3 totals 14 residues. Trimming took 4 bases from V and 5 from J, leaving 14 bases between them. Germline lookup yields CDR1 MDHEN and CDR2 SYDVKM. The CDR3 DNA follows: TGTGCCAGCAGTTCCCAGAGGGTAGGTTATGGCTACACCTTC. This encodes CASSSQRVGYGYTF.

The genes are TRBV28 and TRBJ2-6, with 7 bases lining up with TRBD1. V shed 2 bases, J shed 0 bases, and the junction held 1 base outside the gene matches. Germline V CDR1 and CDR2: MDHEN, SYDVKM. The CDR3 sequence is 16 residues long. CDR3 region: CASSLRQGSGANVLTF. DNA of the CDR3: TGTGCCAGCAGTTTAAGACAGGGCTCTGGGGCCAACGTCCTGACTTTC.

The chain combines TRBV10-3 with TRBJ2-7, with D tentatively TRBD1 (7 bases). CDR1 and CDR2 from the germline V gene are ENHRY and SYGVKD. The CDR3 length is 14 residues. V lost 7 bases and J lost 5, with 18 bases in between. For the CDR3, the DNA is TGTGCCATCAACGCGGGACAGTCAACTGACGAGCAGTACTTC. Its translation is CAINAGQSTDEQYF.

V gene TRBV11-2 combines with J gene TRBJ1-3, with D perhaps matching TRBD1 (6 bases). Germline lookup yields CDR1 SGHAT and CDR2 FQNNGV. V lost 4 bases and J lost 2, with 18 bases in between. CDR3 length: 17 amino acids. The CDR3 nucleotides read TGTGCCAGCAGCTCCACTACGACAGGCTGGACTGGAAACACCATATATTTT. Its translation: CASSSTTTGWTGNTIYF.

This clone was found once. The rearrangement uses TRBV7-2 and TRBJ2-7, with 7 bases lining up with TRBD1. Trimming removed 6 bases from V and 4 bases from J; junction bases left unmatched: 9. The CDR3 is 14 residues long. The germline V gene has CDR1 SGHTA and CDR2 FQGNSA. The CDR3 spells CASSSQGLRYEQYF. In DNA, the CDR3 is TGTGCCAGCAGTTCACAGGGGCTTAGGTACGAGCAGTACTTC.

The chain employs TRBV4-1 and TRBJ1-5; TRBD1 aligns across 9 bases. Germline lookup yields CDR1 MGHRA and CDR2 YSYEKL. CDR3 size: 17 residues. Unmatched junction bases numbered 9, after V lost 4 bases and J lost 2 bases. CDR3 nucleotides: TGCGCCAGCAGCCCCTTGGACAGGGGAATTGGCAATCAGCCCCAGCATTTT. Translated: CASSPLDRGIGNQPQHF.

The chain combines TRBV11-2 with TRBJ2-7, with 10 bases aligning to TRBD1. The CDR3 consists of 16 residues. Germline CDR1 is SGHAT and CDR2 is FQNNGV. J was trimmed by 7 bases and V by 1 base; bases with no gene match: 10. In DNA, the CDR3 is TGTGCCAGCAGCTTAGCCGGGAGGGACAGGGGCCCTGAGCAGTACTTC. This sequence encodes CASSLAGRDRGPEQYF.

The rearrangement uses TRBV10-3 and TRBJ2-1, with 14 bases identical to TRBD2. The J segment lost 7 bases and the V segment lost 8 bases, leaving 7 bases of the junction unmatched. The CDR3 totals 15 residues. The germline gives CDR1 ENHRY, CDR2 SYGVKD. The CDR3 is CAIGRLAGGKNEQFF. The CDR3 DNA follows: TGTGCCATCGGTAGACTAGCGGGGGGGAAGAATGAGCAGTTCTTC.